This T cell receptor beta chain was obtained from a study of blood T cell repertoires in COVID-19. Study-wide context: Samples came from the United States, Italy and Spain, spanning acute and convalescent COVID-19. In each case, the material was cDNA or gDNA derived from T cells, B-cell-depleted T cells, or PBMCs.

Clones were read by immunoSEQ multiplex PCR, and TCRdb kept only the in-frame ones, dropping some. The sample has tens of thousands of clones, around 83% seen once. Germline CDR1 and CDR2: MDHEN and SYDVKM. This CDR3 has 14 residues. V lost 4 bases to trimming and J lost 0 bases, with 7 bases between them. The chain links TRBV28 to TRBJ2-4; the D gene is possibly TRBD2 (5 bases). The clonotype originates from a man in his 70s with acute or convalescent COVID-19. The specimen was peripheral blood. The CDR3: CASSSRVAKNIQYF. The CDR3, as DNA: TGTGCCAGCAGTTCGCGGGTAGCCAAAAACATTCAGTACTTC.